Reported below is one T cell receptor beta chain. Its antigen is currently unknown. Second-dose recipients at about 4 or about 12 weeks were treated as one pooled group. This entry is derived from a study of T cell responses to AZD1222 COVID-19 vaccine. Data came from immunoSEQ multiplex PCR; TCRdb stores just in-frame clones and leaves some out. The table lists approximately 93,000 clones, approximately 89% of them singletons, with under 5.5% in the top ten. Study-wide points: Nearly half of unique spike-specific TCRs reportedly avoided B.1.351 and B.1.1.7 mutated regions. Only a handful of individuals given AZD1222 were seropositive at baseline.

This receptor was taken from an adult who received the AZD1222 COVID-19 vaccine. This specimen consisted of peripheral blood, obtained 28 days after the second AZD1222 dose.

The CDR3 protein is CAYPMGRRYEQYF. The CDR3 DNA reads TGTGCCTACCCCATGGGACGACGCTACGAGCAGTACTTC. V gene TRBV6-5 combines with J gene TRBJ2-7, with D tentatively TRBD1 or TRBD2 (5 bases each). Germline V gene sequence: CDR1 MNHEY, CDR2 SVGAGI. The V end was cut by 11 bases, the J end by 3 bases, with 17 bases between. This CDR3 region has 13 residues.